This record covers a single T cell receptor beta chain. Its antigen is still unknown. This record comes from a study of CD4+ T cells in melanoma. V shed 5 bases and J 7 bases; nucleotides not matched to a gene: 13. This CDR3 comprises 16 residues. Per the germline V gene, CDR1 is MGHDK and CDR2 is SYGVNS. Sequencing used immunoSEQ multiplex PCR; TCRdb keeps in-frame clones, though not all of them. The sample lists 120,000 to 150,000 clones; around 90% were seen once. Broader study findings: CD8+ T cell, macrophage and B cell function reportedly correlated with neoantigen-specific CD4+ T cells.

The sequence derives from a human donor with melanoma. J is TRBJ1-4 and V is TRBV25-1, with 7 bases aligning to TRBD1. CDR3: CASSQSRGGRGEKLFF. The CDR3 nucleotides are TGTGCCAGCAGTCAGAGCCGAGGGGGCCGAGGTGAAAAACTGTTTTTT.